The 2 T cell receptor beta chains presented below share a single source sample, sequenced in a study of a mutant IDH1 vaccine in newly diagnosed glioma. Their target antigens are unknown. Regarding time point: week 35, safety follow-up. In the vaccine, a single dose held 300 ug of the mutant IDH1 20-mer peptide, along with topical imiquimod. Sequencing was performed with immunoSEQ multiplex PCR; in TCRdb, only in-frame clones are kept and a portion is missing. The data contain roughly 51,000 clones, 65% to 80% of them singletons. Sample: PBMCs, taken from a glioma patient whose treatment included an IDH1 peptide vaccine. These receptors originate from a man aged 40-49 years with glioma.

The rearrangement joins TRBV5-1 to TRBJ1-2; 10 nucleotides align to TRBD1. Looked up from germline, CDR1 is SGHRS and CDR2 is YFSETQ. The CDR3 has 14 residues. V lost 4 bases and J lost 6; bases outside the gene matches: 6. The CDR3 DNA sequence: TGCGCCAGCAGCACGGACAGGGGGAGGGATGGCTACACCTTC. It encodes CASSTDRGRDGYTF.

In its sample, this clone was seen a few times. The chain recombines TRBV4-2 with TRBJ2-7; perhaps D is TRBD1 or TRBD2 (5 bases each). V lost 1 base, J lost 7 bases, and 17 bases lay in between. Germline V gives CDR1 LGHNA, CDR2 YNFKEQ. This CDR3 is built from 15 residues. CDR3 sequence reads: CASSQVSLGVGEQYF. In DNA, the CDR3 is TGTGCCAGCAGCCAAGTAAGCCTGGGGGTTGGGGAGCAGTACTTC.